This entry features one T cell receptor (beta chain) sequence. No antigen is known for it. The entry originates in a study of T cell repertoires in cytomegalovirus infection. V dropped 3 bases and J dropped 6; count of bases not matched to a gene: 14. Per germline, CDR1 SGHKS and CDR2 YYEKEE (reference sequence). The CDR3 length is 16 residues. Using its own MiXCR run on the reads, TCRdb lists one record per CDR3 protein. Of 150,000 to 200,000 distinct CDR3 sequences listed, 15% to 20% are singletons. Findings and limits, study-wide: Dominant in the ex vivo response were TCR beta clonotypes restricted by HLA-C and specific for CMV. Adding up the frequency of public TCR beta families identified people who carried CMV plus the relevant HLA.

What was sequenced was PBMCs. This receptor was taken from a human donor in good health (CMV status not recorded). Some clones in this sample may be carry-over from other donors' samples. This chain joins TRBV5-5 and TRBJ2-7, with 8 nucleotides matching TRBD1. The CDR3: CASSSDRARFPGEQYF. The CDR3 DNA reads as TGTGCCAGCAGCTCGGACAGGGCGCGATTTCCGGGCGAGCAGTACTTC.